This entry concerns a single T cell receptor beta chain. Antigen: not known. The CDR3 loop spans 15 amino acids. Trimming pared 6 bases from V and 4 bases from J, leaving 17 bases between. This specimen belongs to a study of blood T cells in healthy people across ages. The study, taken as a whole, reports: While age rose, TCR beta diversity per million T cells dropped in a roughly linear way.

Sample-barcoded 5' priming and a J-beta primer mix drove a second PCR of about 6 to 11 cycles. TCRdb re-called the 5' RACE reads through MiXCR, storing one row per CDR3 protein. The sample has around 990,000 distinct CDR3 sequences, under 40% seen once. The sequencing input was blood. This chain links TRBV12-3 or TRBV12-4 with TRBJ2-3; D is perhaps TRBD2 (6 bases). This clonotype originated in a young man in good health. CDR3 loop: CASSPGLSSADTQYF. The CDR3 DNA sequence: TGTGCCAGCAGCCCGGGGCTCTCTAGCGCAGATACGCAGTATTTT.